This T cell receptor beta chain appears in the sequencing data of a study of cytomegalovirus exposure and HLA in healthy donors. Those who donated were healthy bone marrow donors. CDR1 is GTSNPN and CDR2 is SVGIG in the germline V gene (reference sequence). Trimming shortened V by 0 bases and J by 4 bases, and 6 bases separated the two germline ends. The CDR3 covers 12 residues. Study-wide findings and caveats: In an earlier analysis, in about 530 donors, most V segments appeared productive either ~90% or ~30% of the time. The availability of immune exposure information extended only to CMV serostatus. The authors judged a highly shared variant cluster likely a sequencing artifact.

Primers: 60 Vbeta forward and 13 Jbeta reverse. Measured with immunoSEQ multiplex PCR; TCRdb has only the in-frame clones, and not every one. There are over 110,000 clones in the sample; more than 70% occur only once, and approximately 1.3% lies in the top ten. Of note for this clone: Its antigen remains unidentified. Other DNA sequences in this specimen translate into the identical CDR3.

Sequencing input: PBMCs. The receptor's source is a male donor in good health and CMV-seropositive. This chain links TRBV30 with TRBJ1-2; D may be TRBD1 (6 bases). DNA of the CDR3: TGTGCCTGGAGTGTAGGGGGCTATGGCTACACCTTC. Translated: CAWSVGGYGYTF.